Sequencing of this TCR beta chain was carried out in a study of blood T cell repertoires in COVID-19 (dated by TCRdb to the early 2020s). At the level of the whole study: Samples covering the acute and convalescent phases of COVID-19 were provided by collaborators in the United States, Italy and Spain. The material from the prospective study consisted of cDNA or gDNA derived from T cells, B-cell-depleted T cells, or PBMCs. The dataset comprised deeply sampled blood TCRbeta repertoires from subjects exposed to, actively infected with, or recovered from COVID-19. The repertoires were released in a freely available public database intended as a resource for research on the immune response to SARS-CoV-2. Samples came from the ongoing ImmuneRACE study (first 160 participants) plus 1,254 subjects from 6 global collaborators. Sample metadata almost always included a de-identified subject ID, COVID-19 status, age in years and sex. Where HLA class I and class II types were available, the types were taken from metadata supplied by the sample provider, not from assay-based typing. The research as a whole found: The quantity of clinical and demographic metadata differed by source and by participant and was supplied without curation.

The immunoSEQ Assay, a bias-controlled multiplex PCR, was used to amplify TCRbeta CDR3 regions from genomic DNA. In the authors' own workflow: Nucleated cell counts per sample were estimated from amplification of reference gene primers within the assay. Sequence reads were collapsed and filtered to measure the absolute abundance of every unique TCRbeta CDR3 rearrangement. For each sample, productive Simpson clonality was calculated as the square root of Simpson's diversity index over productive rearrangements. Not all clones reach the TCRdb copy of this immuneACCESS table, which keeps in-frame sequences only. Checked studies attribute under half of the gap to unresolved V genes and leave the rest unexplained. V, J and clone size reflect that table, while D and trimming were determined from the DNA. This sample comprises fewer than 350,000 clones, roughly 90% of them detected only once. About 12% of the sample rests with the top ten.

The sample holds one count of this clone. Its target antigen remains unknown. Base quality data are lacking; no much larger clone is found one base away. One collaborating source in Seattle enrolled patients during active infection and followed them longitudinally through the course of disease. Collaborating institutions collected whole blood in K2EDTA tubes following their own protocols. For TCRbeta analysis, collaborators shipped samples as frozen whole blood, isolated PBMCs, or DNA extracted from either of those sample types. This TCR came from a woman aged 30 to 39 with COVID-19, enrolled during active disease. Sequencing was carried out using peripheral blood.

In nucleotide form, the sequence is TGCGCCAGCAGTCCAGGGGCGACGGGCACCGGGGAGCTGTTTTTT. This translates into CASSPGATGTGELFF. The sequence is built from TRBV4-1 and TRBJ2-2; TRBD1 is perhaps the D gene, given 6 matching bases. V loses 6 bases, J loses 4 bases, and the germline ends lie 15 bases apart. Sequences MGHRA (CDR1) and YSYEKL (CDR2) are obtained from the germline V gene. Its CDR3 holds 15 amino acids, cysteine through phenylalanine. Just the 45-base CDR3 DNA is kept, in frame starting at base 1.